The next 3 T cell receptor beta chains were all read from a single sample in a study of T-cell memory formation after mild COVID-19. MiXCR was run by TCRdb on the 5' RACE reads, yielding one entry per CDR3 protein. The sample carries hundreds of thousands of distinct CDR3 sequences, around 8% recorded once. The sample consisted of PBMCs or a T cell subset sorted from them (not recorded which). These TCRs come from a man between 18 and 35 years old who had mild COVID-19 (a few samples of this study predate the infection). Cell type and time point are not known.

On this clonotype: The junction departs from the called germline gene at one end, perhaps through a read error. This chain uses TRBV29-1 with TRBJ2-2; 7 nucleotides match TRBD2. Germline V CDR1 and CDR2: SQVTM, ANQGSEA. The CDR3 has 13 residues. The CDR3 bases are TGCAGCGTCGAAAGCGGGGTGGACGGGGATCTGTTTTTT. This codes for CSVESGVDGDLFF.

This clonotype was seen at least ten times. The chain joins TRBV7-6 to TRBJ2-5; 12 nucleotides align to TRBD2. Germline-derived CDR1 and CDR2 are SGHVS and FNYEAQ. V gave up 0 bases and J gave up 9 bases; unmatched junction bases: 8. The CDR3 contains 16 residues. Here the CDR3 reads CASSLAGLAGNRAQYF. The DNA for the CDR3 is TGTGCCAGCAGCTTAGCTGGACTAGCGGGGAATAGGGCCCAGTACTTC.

The rearrangement joins TRBV20-1 to TRBJ2-1; D may be TRBD1 or TRBD2 (5 bases each). Trimming removed 6 bases from V and 0 bases from J, with 15 bases in between. The length of the CDR3 is 15 residues. From germline, CDR1 is DFQATT and CDR2 SNEGSKA (reference sequence). The chain's CDR3 is CSASRDLSSYNEQFF. CDR3 in DNA: TGCAGTGCAAGCCGGGACCTGAGCTCCTACAATGAGCAGTTCTTC.